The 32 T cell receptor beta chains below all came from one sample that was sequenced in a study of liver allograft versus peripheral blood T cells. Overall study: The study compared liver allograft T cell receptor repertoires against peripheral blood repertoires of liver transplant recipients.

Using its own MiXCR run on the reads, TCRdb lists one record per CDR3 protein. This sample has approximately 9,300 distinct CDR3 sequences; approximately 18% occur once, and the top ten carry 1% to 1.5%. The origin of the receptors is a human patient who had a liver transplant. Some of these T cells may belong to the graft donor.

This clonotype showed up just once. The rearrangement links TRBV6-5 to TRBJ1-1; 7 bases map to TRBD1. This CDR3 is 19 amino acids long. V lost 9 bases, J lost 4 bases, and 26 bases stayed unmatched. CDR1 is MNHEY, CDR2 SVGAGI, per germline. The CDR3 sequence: CASTSTGWGRIVRSTEAFF. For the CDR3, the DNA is TGTGCCAGTACATCGACAGGGTGGGGAAGGATCGTACGGAGCACTGAAGCTTTCTTT.

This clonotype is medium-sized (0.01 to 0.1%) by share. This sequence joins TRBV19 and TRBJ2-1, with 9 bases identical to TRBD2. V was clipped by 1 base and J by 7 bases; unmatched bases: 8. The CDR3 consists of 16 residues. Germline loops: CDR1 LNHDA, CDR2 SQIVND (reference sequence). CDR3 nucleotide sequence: TGTGCCAGTAGTATAGTTGGGGGACTAGCTGTGAATGAGCAGTTCTTC. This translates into CASSIVGGLAVNEQFF. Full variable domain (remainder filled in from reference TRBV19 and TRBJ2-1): DGGITQSPKYLFRKEGQNVTLSCEQNLNHDAMYWYRQDPGQGLRLIYYSQIVNDFQKGDIAEGYSVSREKKESFPLTVTSAQKNPTAFYLCASSIVGGLAVNEQFFGPGTRLTVL.

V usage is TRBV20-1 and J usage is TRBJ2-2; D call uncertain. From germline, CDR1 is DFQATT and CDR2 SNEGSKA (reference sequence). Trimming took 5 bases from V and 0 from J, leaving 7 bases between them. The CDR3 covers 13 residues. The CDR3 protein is CSARVPNTGELFF. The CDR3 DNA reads TGCAGTGCTCGGGTTCCGAACACCGGGGAGCTGTTTTTT.

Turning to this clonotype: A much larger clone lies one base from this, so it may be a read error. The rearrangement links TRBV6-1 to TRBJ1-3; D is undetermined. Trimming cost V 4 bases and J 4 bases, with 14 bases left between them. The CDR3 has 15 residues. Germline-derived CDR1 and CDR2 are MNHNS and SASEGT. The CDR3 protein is CASSVTEYIGNTIYF. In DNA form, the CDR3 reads TGTGCCAGCAGTGTAACAGAGTATATCGGAAACACCATATATTTT.

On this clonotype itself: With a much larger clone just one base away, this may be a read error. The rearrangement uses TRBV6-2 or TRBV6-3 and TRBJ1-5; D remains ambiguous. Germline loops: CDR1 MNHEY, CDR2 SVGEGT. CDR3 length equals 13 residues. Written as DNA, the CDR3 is TGTGCCAGCAGTTTTAATAGCGATCAGCCCCAGCATTTT. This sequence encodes CASSFNSDQPQHF.

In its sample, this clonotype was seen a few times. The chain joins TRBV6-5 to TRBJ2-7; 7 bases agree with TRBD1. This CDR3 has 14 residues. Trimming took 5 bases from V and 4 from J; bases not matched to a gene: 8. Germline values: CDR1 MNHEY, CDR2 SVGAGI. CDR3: CASSPLDRSYEQYF. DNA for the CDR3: TGTGCCAGCAGTCCCTTGGACAGGAGTTACGAGCAGTACTTC.

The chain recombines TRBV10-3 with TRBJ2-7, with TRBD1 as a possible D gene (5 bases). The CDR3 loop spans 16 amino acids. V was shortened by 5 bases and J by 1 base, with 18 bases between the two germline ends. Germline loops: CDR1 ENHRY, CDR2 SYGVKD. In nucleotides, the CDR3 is TGTGCCATCAGTAACCCTCTAGGGGTCGGGTCCTACGAGCAGTACTTC. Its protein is CAISNPLGVGSYEQYF.

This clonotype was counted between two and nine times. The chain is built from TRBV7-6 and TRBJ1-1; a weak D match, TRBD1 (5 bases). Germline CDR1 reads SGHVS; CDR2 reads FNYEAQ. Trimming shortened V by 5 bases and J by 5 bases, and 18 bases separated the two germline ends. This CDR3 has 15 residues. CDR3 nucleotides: TGTGCCAGCAGCCTTACTAAGGGAGGGGTTACTGAAGCTTTCTTT. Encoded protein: CASSLTKGGVTEAFF.

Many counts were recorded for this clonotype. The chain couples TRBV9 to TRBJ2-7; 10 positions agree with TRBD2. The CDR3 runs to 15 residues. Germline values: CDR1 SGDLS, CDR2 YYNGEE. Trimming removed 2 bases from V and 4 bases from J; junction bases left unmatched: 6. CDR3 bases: TGTGCCAGCAGCGTTGACTCAGCGGGGGGGTACGAGCAGTACTTC. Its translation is CASSVDSAGGYEQYF.

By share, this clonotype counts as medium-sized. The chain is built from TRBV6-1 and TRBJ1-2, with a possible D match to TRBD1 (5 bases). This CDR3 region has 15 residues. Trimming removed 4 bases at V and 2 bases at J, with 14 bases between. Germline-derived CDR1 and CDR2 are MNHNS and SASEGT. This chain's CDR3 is CASSAPSGGNYGYTF. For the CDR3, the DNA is TGTGCCAGCAGTGCCCCAAGCGGGGGGAACTATGGCTACACCTTC.

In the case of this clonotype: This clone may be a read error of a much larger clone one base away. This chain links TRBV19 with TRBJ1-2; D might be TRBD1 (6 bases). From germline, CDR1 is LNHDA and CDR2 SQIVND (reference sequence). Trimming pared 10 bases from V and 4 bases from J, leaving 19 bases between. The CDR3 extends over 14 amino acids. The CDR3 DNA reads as TGTGCCAATAATCCTGGACAGAATCTCTATGGCTACACCTTC. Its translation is CANNPGQNLYGYTF.

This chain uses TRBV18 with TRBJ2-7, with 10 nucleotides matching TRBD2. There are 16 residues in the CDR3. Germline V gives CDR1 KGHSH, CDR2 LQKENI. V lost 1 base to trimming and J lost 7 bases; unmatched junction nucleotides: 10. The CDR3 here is CASSPRSGGASEEQYF. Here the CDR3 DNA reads TGTGCCAGCTCACCACGGAGCGGGGGGGCATCAGAAGAGCAGTACTTC.

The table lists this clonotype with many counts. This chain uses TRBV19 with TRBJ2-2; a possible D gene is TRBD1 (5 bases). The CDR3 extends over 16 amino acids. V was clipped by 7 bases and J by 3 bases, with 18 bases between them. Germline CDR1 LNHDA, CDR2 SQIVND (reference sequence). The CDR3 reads CASTPLRTSDTGELFF. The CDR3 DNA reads TGTGCCAGTACTCCTCTCAGGACATCTGACACCGGGGAGCTGTTTTTT.

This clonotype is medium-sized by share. The CDR3 spells CASSRGQGMDSPLHF. In nucleotides, the CDR3 is TGTGCCAGCAGCCGGGGACAGGGTATGGATTCACCCCTCCACTTT. The chain couples TRBV6-6 to TRBJ1-6; 9 nucleotides line up with TRBD1. The CDR3 is made up of 15 amino acids. V lost 6 bases and J lost 8; bases outside the gene matches: 8. Germline CDR1 MNHNY, CDR2 SVGAGI (reference sequence).

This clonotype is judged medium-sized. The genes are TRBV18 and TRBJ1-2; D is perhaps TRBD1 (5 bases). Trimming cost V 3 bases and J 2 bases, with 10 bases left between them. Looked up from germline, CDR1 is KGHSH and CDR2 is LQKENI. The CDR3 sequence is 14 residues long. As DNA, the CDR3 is TGTGCCAGCTCACCCGGGGGTGGGAACTATGGCTACACCTTC. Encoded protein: CASSPGGGNYGYTF.

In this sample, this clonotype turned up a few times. This CDR3 is CASSQSGIYEQYF. In DNA form, the CDR3 reads TGTGCCAGCAGCCAGTCGGGAATCTACGAGCAGTACTTC. The chain employs TRBV11-2 and TRBJ2-7, with TRBD2 as a possible D gene (5 bases). Deletions cut 5 bases from V and 3 bases from J, with 11 bases between. The length of the CDR3 is 13 residues. From germline, CDR1 is SGHAT and CDR2 FQNNGV. The variable domain in full, completed from reference TRBV11-2 and TRBJ2-7, reads EAGVAQSPRYKIIEKRQSVAFWCNPISGHATLYWYQQILGQGPKLLIQFQNNGVVDDSQLPKDRFSAERLKGVDSTLKIQPAKLEDSAVYLCASSQSGIYEQYFGPGTRLTVT.

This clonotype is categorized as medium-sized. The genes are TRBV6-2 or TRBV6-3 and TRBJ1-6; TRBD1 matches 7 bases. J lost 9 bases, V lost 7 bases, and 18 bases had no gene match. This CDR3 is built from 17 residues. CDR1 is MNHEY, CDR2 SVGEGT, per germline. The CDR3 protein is CASTPFRDSRGGSPLHF. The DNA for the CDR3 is TGTGCCAGCACCCCCTTCCGGGACAGCCGGGGGGGTTCACCCCTCCACTTT.

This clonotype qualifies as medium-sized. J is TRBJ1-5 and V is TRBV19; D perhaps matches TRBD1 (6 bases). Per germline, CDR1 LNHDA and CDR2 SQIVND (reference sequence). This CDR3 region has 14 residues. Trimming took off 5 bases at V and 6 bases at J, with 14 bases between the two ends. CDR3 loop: CASSGWGAGQPQHF. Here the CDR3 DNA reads TGTGCCAGTAGTGGATGGGGGGCCGGTCAGCCCCAGCATTTT.

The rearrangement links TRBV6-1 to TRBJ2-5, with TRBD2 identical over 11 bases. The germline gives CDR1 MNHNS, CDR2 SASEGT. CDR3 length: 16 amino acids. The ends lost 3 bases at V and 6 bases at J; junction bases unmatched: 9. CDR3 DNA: TGTGCCAGCAGTGAGGTGGGACTAGCGGTAGGGAAGACCCAGTACTTC. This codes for CASSEVGLAVGKTQYF.

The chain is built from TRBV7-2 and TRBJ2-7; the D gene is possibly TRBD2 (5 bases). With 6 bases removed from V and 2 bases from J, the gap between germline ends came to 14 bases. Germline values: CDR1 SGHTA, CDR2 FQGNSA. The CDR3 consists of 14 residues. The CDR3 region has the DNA TGTGCCAGCAGTCCTCAGGCGGGTACCTACGAGCAGTACTTC. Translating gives CASSPQAGTYEQYF.

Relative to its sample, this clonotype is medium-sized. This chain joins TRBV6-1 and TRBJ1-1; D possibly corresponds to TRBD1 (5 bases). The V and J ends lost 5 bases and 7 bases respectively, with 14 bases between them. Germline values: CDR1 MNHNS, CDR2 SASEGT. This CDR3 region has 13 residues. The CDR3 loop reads CASSSVHRNEAFF. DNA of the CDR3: TGTGCCAGCAGTAGTGTTCACAGGAATGAAGCTTTCTTT.

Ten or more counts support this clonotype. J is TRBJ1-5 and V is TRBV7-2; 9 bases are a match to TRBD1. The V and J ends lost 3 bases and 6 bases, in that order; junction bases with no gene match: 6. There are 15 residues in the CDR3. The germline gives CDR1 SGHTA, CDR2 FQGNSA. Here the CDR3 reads CASSLRTGEAQPQHF. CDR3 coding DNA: TGTGCCAGCAGCTTGAGGACAGGGGAAGCTCAGCCCCAGCATTTT. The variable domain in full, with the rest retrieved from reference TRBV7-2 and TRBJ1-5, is GAGVSQSPSNKVTEKGKDVELRCDPISGHTALYWYRQSLGQGLEFLIYFQGNSAPDKSGLPSDRFSAERTGGSVSTLTIQRTQQEDSAVYLCASSLRTGEAQPQHFGDGTRLSIL.

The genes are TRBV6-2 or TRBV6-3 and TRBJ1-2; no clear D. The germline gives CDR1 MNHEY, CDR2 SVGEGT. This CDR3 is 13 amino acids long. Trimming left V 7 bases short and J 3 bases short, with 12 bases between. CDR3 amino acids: CASTPGGYYGYTF. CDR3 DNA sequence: TGTGCCAGCACCCCGGGCGGCTACTATGGCTACACCTTC.

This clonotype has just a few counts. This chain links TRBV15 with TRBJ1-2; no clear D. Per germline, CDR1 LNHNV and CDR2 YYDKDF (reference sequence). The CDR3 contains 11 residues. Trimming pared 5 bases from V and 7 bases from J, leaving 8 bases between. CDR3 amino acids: CATSGGGGYTF. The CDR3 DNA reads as TGTGCCACCAGCGGAGGAGGTGGCTACACCTTC.

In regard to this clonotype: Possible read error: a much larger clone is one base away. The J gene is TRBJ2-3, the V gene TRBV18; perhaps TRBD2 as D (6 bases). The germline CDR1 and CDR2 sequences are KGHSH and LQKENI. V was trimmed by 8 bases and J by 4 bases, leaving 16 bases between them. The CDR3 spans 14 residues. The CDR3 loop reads CASPPGVAADTQYF. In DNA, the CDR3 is TGTGCCAGCCCCCCAGGAGTAGCGGCAGATACGCAGTATTTT.

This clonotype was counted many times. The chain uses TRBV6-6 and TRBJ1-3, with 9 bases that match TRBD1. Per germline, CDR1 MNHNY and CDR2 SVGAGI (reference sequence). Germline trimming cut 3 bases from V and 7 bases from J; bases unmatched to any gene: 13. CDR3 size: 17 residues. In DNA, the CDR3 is TGTGCCAGCAGTTATTTCCAATCGGGACAGGGAAGGAACACCATATATTTT. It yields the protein CASSYFQSGQGRNTIYF.

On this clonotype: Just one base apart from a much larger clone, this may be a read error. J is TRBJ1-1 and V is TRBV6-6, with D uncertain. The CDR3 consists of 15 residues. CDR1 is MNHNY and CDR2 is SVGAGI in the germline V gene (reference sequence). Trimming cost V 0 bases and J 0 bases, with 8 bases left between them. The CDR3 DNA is TGTGCCAGCAGTTACTCGACACGGCTGAACACTGAAGCTTTCTTT. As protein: CASSYSTRLNTEAFF.

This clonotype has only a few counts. CDR3 nucleotide sequence: TGTGCCAGTAGTATGGAGGGACAGTATAATTCACCCCTCCACTTT. It specifies CASSMEGQYNSPLHF. The V call is TRBV19, the J call TRBJ1-6, with 7 bases that match TRBD1. This CDR3 has 15 amino acids. With 3 bases clipped from V and 4 bases from J, the junction kept 3 bases outside the gene matches. Germline V gives CDR1 LNHDA, CDR2 SQIVND (reference sequence).

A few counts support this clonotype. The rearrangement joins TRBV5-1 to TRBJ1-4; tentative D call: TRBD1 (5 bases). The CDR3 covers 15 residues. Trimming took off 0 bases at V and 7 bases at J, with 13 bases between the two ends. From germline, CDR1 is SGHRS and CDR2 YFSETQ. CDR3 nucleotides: TGCGCCAGCAGCTTGGGAGACAGTATGATTGAAAAACTGTTTTTT. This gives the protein CASSLGDSMIEKLFF.

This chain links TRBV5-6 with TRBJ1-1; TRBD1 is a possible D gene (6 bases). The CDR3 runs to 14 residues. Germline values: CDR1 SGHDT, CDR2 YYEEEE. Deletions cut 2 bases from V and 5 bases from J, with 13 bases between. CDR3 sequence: CASSLTLGGTEAFF. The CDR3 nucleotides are TGTGCCAGCAGCTTAACCCTAGGGGGTACTGAAGCTTTCTTT. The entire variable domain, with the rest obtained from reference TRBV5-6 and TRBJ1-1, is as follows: DAGVTQSPTHLIKTRGQQVTLRCSPKSGHDTVSWYQQALGQGPQFIFQYYEEEERQRGNFPDRFSGHQFPNYSSELNVNALLLGDSALYLCASSLTLGGTEAFFGQGTRLTVV.

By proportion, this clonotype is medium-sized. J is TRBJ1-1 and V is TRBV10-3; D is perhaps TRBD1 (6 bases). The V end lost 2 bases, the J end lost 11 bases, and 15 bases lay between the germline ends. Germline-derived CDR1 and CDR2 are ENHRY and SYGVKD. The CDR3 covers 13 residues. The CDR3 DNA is TGTGCCATCAGTGAGGCGGGGGGGGCTCGGGCTTTCTTT. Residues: CAISEAGGARAFF.

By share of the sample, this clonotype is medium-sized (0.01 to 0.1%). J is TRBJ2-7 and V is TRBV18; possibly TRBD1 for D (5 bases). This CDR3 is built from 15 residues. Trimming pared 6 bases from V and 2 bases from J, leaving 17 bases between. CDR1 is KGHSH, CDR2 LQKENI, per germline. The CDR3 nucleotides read TGTGCCAGCTCTCCGGTCGGTCAGGGCCCCTACGAGCAGTACTTC. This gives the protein CASSPVGQGPYEQYF.